One sample yielded the 10 T cell receptor beta chains listed below, sequenced in a study of radiotherapy plus CTLA-4 blockade in lung cancer. Data came from immunoSEQ multiplex PCR; TCRdb stores just in-frame clones and leaves some out. The top ten clones hold more than 8% of a sample with about 77,000 clones, roughly four fifths of them seen once. Here the sequenced sample was peripheral blood, taken from a patient treated with radiotherapy plus ipilimumab. The receptors shown here come from a human donor with non-small cell lung cancer whose response to radiotherapy plus ipilimumab could not be evaluated.

CDR3 sequence: CASGPAGAYEQYF. CDR3 bases: TGTGCTTCCGGTCCGGCAGGGGCCTACGAGCAGTACTTC. The chain recombines TRBV7-2 with TRBJ2-7, with a weak D call TRBD1 (6 bases). CDR1 is SGHTA, CDR2 FQGNSA, per germline. CDR3 length: 13 residues. Full variable domain (outside the CDR3, taken from reference TRBV7-2 and TRBJ2-7): GAGVSQSPSNKVTEKGKDVELRCDPISGHTALYWYRQSLGQGLEFLIYFQGNSAPDKSGLPSDRFSAERTGGSVSTLTIQRTQQEDSAVYLCASGPAGAYEQYFGPGTRLTVT.

This sequence joins TRBV28 and TRBJ1-5; perhaps TRBD1 as D (5 bases). The CDR3 loop spans 16 amino acids. The germline V gene encodes CDR1 MDHEN and CDR2 SYDVKM. V lost 1 base and J 0 bases, leaving 10 bases between the germline ends. In DNA form, the CDR3 reads TGTGCCAGCAGTTTATACGCAGGGTATAGCAATCAGCCCCAGCATTTT. Protein sequence: CASSLYAGYSNQPQHF.

CDR3 sequence: CASSPGTGEEQYF. CDR3 sequence (DNA): TGTGCCAGCTCACCCGGGACAGGGGAAGAGCAGTACTTC. The chain carries TRBV18 and TRBJ2-5; 10 nucleotides align to TRBD1. Unmatched junction bases numbered 6, after V lost 3 bases and J lost 11 bases. Germline V lookup: CDR1 KGHSH, CDR2 LQKENI. The CDR3 covers 13 residues.

The chain joins TRBV5-1 to TRBJ2-3; D is possibly TRBD2 (5 bases). V dropped 0 bases and J dropped 0 bases, with 14 bases sitting between them. The length of the CDR3 is 17 residues. The germline gives CDR1 SGHRS, CDR2 YFSETQ. CDR3 loop: CASSLAPTRTSTDTQYF. Written as DNA, the CDR3 is TGCGCCAGCAGCTTGGCTCCAACTAGAACTAGCACAGATACGCAGTATTTT.

J is TRBJ1-6 and V is TRBV28; 7 bases map to TRBD1. V trimming: 6 bases; J trimming: 5 bases; junction bases outside the gene matches: 4. Looked up from germline, CDR1 is MDHEN and CDR2 is SYDVKM. CDR3 length equals 14 residues. The CDR3 DNA sequence: TGTGCCAGCAGATTCACAGGGGATAATTCACCCCTCCACTTT. Translating gives CASRFTGDNSPLHF.

The chain is built from TRBV25-1 and TRBJ1-1, with D uncertain. The CDR3 runs to 14 residues. The V end lost 5 bases, the J end lost 1 base, and 11 bases lay between the germline ends. Germline CDR1 reads MGHDK; CDR2 reads SYGVNS. The CDR3 DNA sequence: TGTGCCAGCAGTCTCTCACATGGGAACACTGAAGCTTTCTTT. Amino acid sequence: CASSLSHGNTEAFF. Full variable domain (missing parts from reference TRBV25-1 and TRBJ1-1): EADIYQTPRYLVIGTGKKITLECSQTMGHDKMYWYQQDPGMELHLIHYSYGVNSTEKGDLSSESTVSRIRTEHFPLTLESARPSHTSQYLCASSLSHGNTEAFFGQGTRLTVV.

The chain carries TRBV23-1 and TRBJ2-4; 10 bases agree with TRBD1. TRBV23-1 is sorted into the ORF group, with uncertain function. This CDR3 is 15 amino acids long. J gave up 3 bases and V 4 bases, and 3 bases lay outside the gene matches. CDR3 amino acids: CASSPWDRGKNIQYF. The CDR3 DNA is TGCGCCAGCAGTCCTTGGGACAGGGGCAAAAACATTCAGTACTTC.

A few counts support this clone. This chain links TRBV10-3 with TRBJ1-1; TRBD1 aligns across 9 bases. V was pared by 8 bases and J by 1 base, with 5 bases of the junction left unmatched. Germline assignment: CDR1 ENHRY and CDR2 SYGVKD. The CDR3 runs to 14 residues. The CDR3 nucleotides read TGTGCCATCCAACGGGACAGGGAGAACACTGAAGCTTTCTTT. Translated: CAIQRDRENTEAFF.

Ten or more counts support this clone. V usage is TRBV7-2 and J usage is TRBJ1-4, with D maybe TRBD1 (6 bases). V was cut by 7 bases and J by 11 bases, with 17 bases left in between. The CDR3 has 13 residues. Germline V gene sequence: CDR1 SGHTA, CDR2 FQGNSA. The CDR3 DNA sequence: TGTGCCAGCAACGATCACAGGGAGGGGAAACTGTTTTTT. This encodes CASNDHREGKLFF.

The chain carries TRBV29-1 and TRBJ2-3, with 8 bases aligning to TRBD2. From germline, CDR1 is SQVTM and CDR2 ANQGSEA. The trim removed 2 bases at V and 4 bases at J, leaving 8 bases unmatched. The CDR3 runs to 15 residues. The CDR3 loop reads CSVESVGGGPDTQYF. For the CDR3, the DNA is TGCAGCGTTGAATCGGTCGGCGGGGGGCCAGATACGCAGTATTTT.